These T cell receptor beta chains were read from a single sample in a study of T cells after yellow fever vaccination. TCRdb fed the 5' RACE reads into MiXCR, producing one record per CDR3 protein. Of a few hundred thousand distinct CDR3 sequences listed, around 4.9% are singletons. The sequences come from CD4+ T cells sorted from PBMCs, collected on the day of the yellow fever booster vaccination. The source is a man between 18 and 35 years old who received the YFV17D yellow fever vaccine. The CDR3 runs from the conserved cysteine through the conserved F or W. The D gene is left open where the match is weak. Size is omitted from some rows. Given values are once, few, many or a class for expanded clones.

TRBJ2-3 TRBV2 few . TGTGCCAGCAGCGCCCGGACAGAGGCTGATACGCAGTATTTT CASSARTEADTQYF
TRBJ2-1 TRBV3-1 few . TGTGCCAGCAGCCAAAGAGACAATGAGCAGTTCTTC CASSQRDNEQFF
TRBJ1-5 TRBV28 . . TGTGCCAGCACAAGGATCGGTCAGCCCCAGCATTTT CASTRIGQPQHF
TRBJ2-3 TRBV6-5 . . TGTGCCAGCAGAGCAGGCCCGAGCACAGATACGCAGTATTTT CASRAGPSTDTQYF
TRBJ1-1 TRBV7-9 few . TGTGCGAGCGGGGCCCCAGGGCGAACTGAAGCTTTCTTT CASGAPGRTEAFF
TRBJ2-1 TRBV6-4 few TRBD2 TGTGCCAGCAGCAGGGAGGGCTCCTACAATGAGCAGTTCTTC CASSREGSYNEQFF
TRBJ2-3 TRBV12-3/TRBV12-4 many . TGTGCCAGCAGTATAACAGATACGCAGTATTTT CASSITDTQYF
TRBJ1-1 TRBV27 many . TGTGCCACCAAACGGGTCCTGAACACTGAAGCTTTCTTT CATKRVLNTEAFF
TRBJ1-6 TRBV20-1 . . TGCAGTGCTAGGGATTTGGTGAGCTCCTATAATTCACCCCTCCACTTT CSARDLVSSYNSPLHF
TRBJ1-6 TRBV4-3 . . TGCGCCAGCAGCCAAGATTCCGTGGTAGGCAATTCACCCCTCCACTTT CASSQDSVVGNSPLHF
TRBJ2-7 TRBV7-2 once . TGTGCCAGCAGCTTAGTGGGAAGCGCTTACGAGCAGTACTTC CASSLVGSAYEQYF
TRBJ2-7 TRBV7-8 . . TGTGCCAGCAGCTTACCCAGCCAGGGTTCCTACGAGCAGTACTTC CASSLPSQGSYEQYF
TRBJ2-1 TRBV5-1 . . TGCGCCAGCAGCTTGGCGGCTTGGCCTGACAATGAGCAGTTCTTC CASSLAAWPDNEQFF
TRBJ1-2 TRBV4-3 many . TGCGCCAGCAGCCCCGACAGCCCCAAAGCAAACTATGGCTACACCTTC CASSPDSPKANYGYTF
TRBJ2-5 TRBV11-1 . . TGTGCCAGCAGCTTAGCGGACCGTCGTGAGATCCAGTACTTC CASSLADRREIQYF
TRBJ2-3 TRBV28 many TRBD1 TGTGCCAGCAGTTCTCAGGGGGCCGAGGCAGATACGCAGTATTTT CASSSQGAEADTQYF
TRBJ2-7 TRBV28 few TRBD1 TGTGCCAGCAGTCTTGGGACAGACTACGAGCAGTACTTC CASSLGTDYEQYF
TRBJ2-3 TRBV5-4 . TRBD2 TGTGCCAGCAGCTTTGATGGACTAGCGAGTGCTAGCGGCACAGATACGCAGTATTTT CASSFDGLASASGTDTQYF
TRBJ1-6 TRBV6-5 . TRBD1 TGTGCCAGCAGTTACGGGCCCGGGACAGGGGATTCACCCCTCCACTTT CASSYGPGTGDSPLHF
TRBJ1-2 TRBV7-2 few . TGTGCCAGCAGCTATGGCCTAGGAGATGGCTACACCTTC CASSYGLGDGYTF
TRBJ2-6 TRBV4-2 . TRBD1 TGTGCCAGCAGCCAAGATGGGCGACAGGGGATCTTCCTTGGGGCCAACGTCCTGACTTTC CASSQDGRQGIFLGANVLTF
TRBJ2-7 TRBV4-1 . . TGCGCCAGCAGCCAAGTGTCCATTACCCTCGAGCAGTACTTC CASSQVSITLEQYF
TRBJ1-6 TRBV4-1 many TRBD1 TGCGCCAGCAGCCAAGATGGGGTGACAGGGGGCCGTAGTAATTCACCCCTCCACTTT CASSQDGVTGGRSNSPLHF
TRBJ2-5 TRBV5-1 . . TGCGCCAGCAGCCACCCCGATAGGGTCGAGACCCAGTACTTC CASSHPDRVETQYF
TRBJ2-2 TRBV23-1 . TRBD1 TGCGCCAGCAGTCAATCGGCCCGGACAGGGGACCATATGGACACCGGGGAGCTGTTTTTT CASSQSARTGDHMDTGELFF
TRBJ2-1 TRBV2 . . TGTGCCAGCAGTTCAGAAAATGGCAATGAGCAGTTCTTC CASSSENGNEQFF
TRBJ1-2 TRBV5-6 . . TGTGCCAGCAGCCGGGACGATGGCTACACCTTC CASSRDDGYTF
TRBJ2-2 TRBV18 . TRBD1 TGTGCCAGCTCATTCTACCGGGACAGAGACACCGGGGAGCTGTTTTTT CASSFYRDRDTGELFF
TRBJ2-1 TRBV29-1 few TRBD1 TGCAGCGCGTACTCAGGGACAGGTCTCAGGCAGTTCTTC CSAYSGTGLRQFF
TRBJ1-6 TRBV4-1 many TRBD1 TGCGCCAGCAGCCAAGCTCCGGGACAGGGTAATTCACCCCTCCACTTT CASSQAPGQGNSPLHF
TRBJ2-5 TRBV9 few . TGTGCCAGCAGCGTAGGATCCGGGGGGACCCAGTACTTC CASSVGSGGTQYF
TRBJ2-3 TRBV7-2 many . TGTGCCAGCAGCCGACACACAGATACGCAGTATTTT CASSRHTDTQYF
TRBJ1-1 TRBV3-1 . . TGTGCCAGCAGCCACTGGGGCGGTACTGAAGCTTTCTTT CASSHWGGTEAFF
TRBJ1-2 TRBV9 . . TGTGCCAGCACCAAGCAGGTGGGGGTAACGGTGAATGGCTACACCTTC CASTKQVGVTVNGYTF
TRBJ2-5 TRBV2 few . TGTGCCAGCACATATTCAAGAGAGACCCAGTACTTC CASTYSRETQYF
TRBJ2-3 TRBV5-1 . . TGCGCCAGCAGCTTGGGGGTCCGGGACCGCACAGATACGCAGTATTTT CASSLGVRDRTDTQYF
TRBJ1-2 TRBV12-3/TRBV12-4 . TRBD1 TGTGCCAGCAACCAGTCCCCGGGACAGGGGGCGGATGGCTACACCTTC CASNQSPGQGADGYTF
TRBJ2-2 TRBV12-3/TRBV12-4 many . TGTGCCAGCGGGACTTCGAACACCGGGGAGCTGTTTTTT CASGTSNTGELFF
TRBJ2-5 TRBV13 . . TGTGCCAGCAGCCTGGTGGGGCAGGGGGAGACCCAGTACTTC CASSLVGQGETQYF
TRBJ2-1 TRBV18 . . TGTGCCAGCTCACGGAGGGGCCCGAACCGGGGTGATGAGCAGTTCTTC CASSRRGPNRGDEQFF
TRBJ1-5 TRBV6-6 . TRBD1 TGTGCCAGCAGCGGACAGGACAATCAGCCCCAGCATTTT CASSGQDNQPQHF
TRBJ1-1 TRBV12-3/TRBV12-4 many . TGTGCCAGCAGTTACGAGACAGAAGCTTTCTTT CASSYETEAFF
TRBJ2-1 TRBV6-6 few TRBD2 TGTGCCAGCACTGTAGCGGGGGCTTACAATGAGCAGTTCTTC CASTVAGAYNEQFF
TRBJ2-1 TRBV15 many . TGTGCCACCAGCAGATTTGGTGCCAGCTCCTACAATGAGCAGTTCTTC CATSRFGASSYNEQFF
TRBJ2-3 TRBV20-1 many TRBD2 TGCAGTGCTCTGACTAGCGGGGGGGCCACAGATACGCAGTATTTT CSALTSGGATDTQYF
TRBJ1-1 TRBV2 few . TGTGCCAGCAGTGTCGACAGTGTGATAGGGTACACTGAAGCTTTCTTT CASSVDSVIGYTEAFF
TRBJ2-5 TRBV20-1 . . TGCAGTGCTAGCCAAACTAAACGGGAGACCCAGTACTTC CSASQTKRETQYF